The next 8 T cell receptor beta chains were all read from a single sample in a study of neurological immune-mediated disorders. TCRdb recomputed calls from the 5' RACE reads with MiXCR, one row per CDR3 protein. The sample includes 30,000 to 40,000 distinct CDR3 sequences, 3.5% to 4.5% of them seen just once. The material sequenced was PBMCs. These receptors originate from a young man with multiple sclerosis.

This clonotype was recorded many times. The genes are TRBV5-1 and TRBJ2-2; no clear D. Trimming took off 0 bases at V and 0 bases at J, with 0 bases between the two ends. The germline gives CDR1 SGHRS, CDR2 YFSETQ. The CDR3 runs to 13 residues. CDR3 residues: CASSLANTGELFF. The DNA for the CDR3 is TGCGCCAGCAGCTTGGCGAACACCGGGGAGCTGTTTTTT.

This clonotype was recorded many times. The chain carries TRBV7-2 and TRBJ2-2; 7 nucleotides agree with TRBD1. CDR1 is SGHTA, CDR2 FQGNSA, per germline. V dropped 6 bases and J dropped 7; count of bases not matched to a gene: 11. The CDR3 covers 15 residues. The CDR3 DNA follows: TGTGCCAGCAGGTTTTGGGGACAGTCGGTCGGGGAGCTGTTTTTT. Residues: CASRFWGQSVGELFF.

Ten or more counts support this clonotype. The rearrangement uses TRBV5-6 and TRBJ2-5; weak D call: TRBD1 (6 bases). Trimming removed 0 bases at V and 3 bases at J, with 12 bases between. This CDR3 region has 15 residues. Germline V CDR1 and CDR2: SGHDT, YYEEEE. CDR3 residues: CASSLGSGVEETQYF. The CDR3 coding sequence is TGTGCCAGCAGCTTGGGGTCAGGGGTGGAAGAGACCCAGTACTTC.

The chain employs TRBV6-5 and TRBJ1-2, with D maybe TRBD1 (6 bases). CDR1 is MNHEY, CDR2 SVGAGI, per germline. CDR3 size: 15 residues. The V and J ends lost 0 bases and 4 bases respectively, with 12 bases between them. CDR3 sequence reads: CASSYSLQGSYGYTF. In DNA form, the CDR3 reads TGTGCCAGCAGTTACTCGTTACAGGGAAGCTATGGCTACACCTTC.

This clonotype appeared many times. The chain links TRBV20-1 to TRBJ2-7; 9 nucleotides agree with TRBD1. The length of the CDR3 is 15 residues. Germline V gene sequence: CDR1 DFQATT, CDR2 SNEGSKA (reference sequence). V lost 5 bases and J lost 5; bases outside the gene matches: 13. CDR3 DNA: TGCAGTGCTCCAAGTGCGGGACAGGGCAGCAACGAGCAGTACTTC. This gives the protein CSAPSAGQGSNEQYF.

This clonotype was seen many times. This chain connects TRBV20-1 to TRBJ1-5; D ambiguous. CDR3 length: 14 residues. Trimming stripped 3 bases from V and 3 bases from J, with 12 bases between. The germline V gene has CDR1 DFQATT and CDR2 SNEGSKA (reference sequence). Here the CDR3 DNA reads TGCAGTGCTAGGGCAGGCCCTAACAATCAGCCCCAGCATTTT. This gives the protein CSARAGPNNQPQHF.

This clonotype has a count of ten or more. The rearrangement joins TRBV20-1 to TRBJ1-2; TRBD1 might be the D (6 bases). The length of the CDR3 is 15 residues. V shed 5 bases and J shed 6 bases, with 22 bases lying between them. Per the germline V gene, CDR1 is DFQATT and CDR2 is SNEGSKA (reference sequence). In nucleotides, the CDR3 is TGCAGTGCTCGGCCTTCGACAACAGGGAAGGATGGCTACACCTTC. Protein product: CSARPSTTGKDGYTF.

This clonotype was counted many times. The chain carries TRBV3-1 and TRBJ1-1, with D perhaps TRBD1 (6 bases). Germline V lookup: CDR1 LGHDT, CDR2 YNNKEL (reference sequence). Trimming left V 4 bases short and J 5 bases short, with 14 bases between. This CDR3 is 14 amino acids long. The CDR3: CASSPTGLRTEAFF. The DNA for the CDR3 is TGTGCCAGCAGCCCTACAGGGCTGAGGACTGAAGCTTTCTTT.